One sample yielded the 25 T cell receptor beta chains listed below, sequenced in a study of shared clonotypes between healthy human individuals. The method was immunoSEQ multiplex PCR; TCRdb's version includes in-frame clones alone and lacks a portion of them. Of some 2 million clones listed, roughly 94% are singletons. CD45RO-negative CD8 cells positively selected for CCR7 made up the naive population, which excluded terminally differentiated effector memory CD45RA+ cells. Sequenced: naive CD8+ T cells sorted from blood. The receptors come from a man aged 18 to 30 in good health.

The chain carries TRBV5-6 and TRBJ1-2; 8 bases line up with TRBD1. The CDR3 loop spans 13 amino acids. V lost 2 bases, J lost 10 bases, and 7 bases stayed unmatched. The germline V gene encodes CDR1 SGHDT and CDR2 YYEEEE. The CDR3 nucleotides read TGTGCCAGCAGCTTTCAGGGGGCCTCCCCCTACACCTTC. It is translated as CASSFQGASPYTF.

The chain carries TRBV13 and TRBJ2-3; D assignment may be TRBD1 or TRBD2 (5 bases each). The CDR3 is 15 amino acids. V was clipped by 0 bases and J by 8 bases, with 15 bases between them. The germline V gene has CDR1 PRHDT and CDR2 FYEKMQ (reference sequence). CDR3 loop: CASSLGPGSGGTQYF. The CDR3 DNA reads TGTGCCAGCAGCTTAGGACCGGGATCTGGGGGTACGCAGTATTTT.

J is TRBJ2-5 and V is TRBV11-2, with unresolved D. The ends were cut back, 0 bases at V and 11 bases at J, with 13 bases in the middle. This CDR3 spans 13 amino acids. Germline CDR1 SGHAT, CDR2 FQNNGV. CDR3 DNA: TGTGCCAGCAGCTTAGACAGCGTAGTCGGTCAGTACTTC. Amino acids: CASSLDSVVGQYF.

This chain joins TRBV5-6 and TRBJ2-5; a possible D gene is TRBD2 (5 bases). The CDR3 consists of 13 residues. V gave up 2 bases and J gave up 4 bases, with 9 bases separating them. Germline CDR1 is SGHDT and CDR2 is YYEEEE. The DNA of the CDR3 is TGTGCCAGCAGCTTCCTCGAGGGAGAGACCCAGTACTTC. Translated, it gives CASSFLEGETQYF.

On this clone: The same CDR3 arises from other DNA sequences in this sample as well. This chain links TRBV6-5 with TRBJ2-1, with TRBD2 as a possible D gene (5 bases). V lost 0 bases, J lost 7 bases, and 7 bases lay in between. The germline V gene has CDR1 MNHEY and CDR2 SVGAGI. The CDR3 is made up of 13 amino acids. CDR3 coding DNA: TGTGCCAGCAGTTACTCTGAGGGTAATGAGCAGTTCTTC. Its translation: CASSYSEGNEQFF.

The chain combines TRBV5-4 with TRBJ2-7; the match to TRBD2 covers 8 bases. The CDR3 length is 15 residues. Germline values: CDR1 SGHNT, CDR2 YYREEE (reference sequence). Trimming cost V 0 bases and J 4 bases; bases outside gene matches: 6. CDR3 nucleotides: TGTGCCAGCAGCTTGGGGGGACTAGTCCCTTACGAGCAGTACTTC. As protein: CASSLGGLVPYEQYF. The full variable domain, rest sourced from reference TRBV5-4 and TRBJ2-7, is ETGVTQSPTHLIKTRGQQVTLRCSSQSGHNTVSWYQQALGQGPQFIFQYYREEENGRGNFPPRFSGLQFPNYSSELNVNALELDDSALYLCASSLGGLVPYEQYFGPGTRLTVT.

The gene calls are TRBV5-1 and TRBJ2-2, with TRBD2 matching over 11 bases. V dropped 1 base and J dropped 1; count of bases not matched to a gene: 6. The CDR3 contains 18 residues. Germline values: CDR1 SGHRS, CDR2 YFSETQ. The CDR3 spells CASSLLLAGEGNTGELFF. The DNA for the CDR3 is TGCGCCAGCAGCTTGTTACTAGCGGGAGAAGGGAACACCGGGGAGCTGTTTTTT.

CDR3 loop: CASSLWMDHRPGGYTF. The CDR3 nucleotides are TGTGCCAGCAGTTTATGGATGGACCACCGACCGGGGGGCTACACCTTC. J is TRBJ1-2 and V is TRBV27; D is unclear. Trimming removed 1 base at V and 8 bases at J, with 20 bases between. CDR1 MNHEY and CDR2 SMNVEV come from the germline V gene (reference sequence). This CDR3 is 16 amino acids long.

Notes on this clone: The sample carries other DNA sequences with the same CDR3. This chain uses TRBV27 with TRBJ1-5; D may be TRBD1 (6 bases). Germline-derived CDR1 and CDR2 are MNHEY and SMNVEV (reference sequence). There are 15 residues in the CDR3. Trimming removed 3 bases from V and 1 base from J, with 10 bases in between. The CDR3 DNA reads TGTGCCAGCAGTTTCGGGGGCGGAAGCAATCAGCCCCAGCATTTT. It is translated as CASSFGGGSNQPQHF.

The V call is TRBV7-8, the J call TRBJ1-1; D gene uncertain. Trimming took off 7 bases at V and 3 bases at J, with 15 bases between the two ends. Germline CDR1 reads SGHVS; CDR2 reads FQNEAQ. CDR3 length: 14 amino acids. CDR3 protein: CASTPLREDTEAFF. The CDR3, as DNA: TGTGCCAGCACCCCCCTGAGGGAGGACACTGAAGCTTTCTTT.

The chain combines TRBV4-1 with TRBJ2-7; 8 bases fit TRBD2. CDR3 length: 15 amino acids. The V gene's germline CDR1 is MGHRA and CDR2 YSYEKL. Losses at the gene ends were 4 bases for V and 3 bases for J; bases not matched to a gene: 8. This chain's CDR3 is CASSPQSGGYYEQYF. As DNA, the CDR3 is TGCGCCAGCAGCCCTCAGAGCGGGGGTTACTACGAGCAGTACTTC.

This chain joins TRBV5-6 and TRBJ1-6; the D is unclear. Trimming left V 0 bases short and J 6 bases short, with 4 bases between. This CDR3 comprises 13 residues. CDR1 and CDR2 from the germline V gene are SGHDT and YYEEEE. The CDR3 spells CASSLASNSPLHF. CDR3 nucleotides: TGTGCCAGCAGCTTGGCATCTAATTCACCCCTCCACTTT.

The rearrangement joins TRBV19 to TRBJ2-7, with D perhaps matching TRBD1 (5 bases). Germline-derived CDR1 and CDR2 are LNHDA and SQIVND (reference sequence). The CDR3 has 15 residues. The germline V and J ends were trimmed by 6 bases and 3 bases, with 18 bases remaining between them. This chain's CDR3 is CASSHDSEGIYEQYF. DNA for the CDR3: TGTGCCAGTAGCCACGACAGCGAAGGTATCTACGAGCAGTACTTC.

The chain has TRBV19 and TRBJ1-1; 9 bases match TRBD1. Germline loops: CDR1 LNHDA, CDR2 SQIVND (reference sequence). The V gene end was trimmed by 7 bases and the J gene end by 10 bases; junction bases not matched to a gene: 10. This CDR3 is 13 amino acids long. The CDR3 region is CASIVTGGKGAFF. CDR3 bases: TGTGCCAGTATCGTAACAGGGGGCAAAGGAGCTTTCTTT.

The V call is TRBV9, the J call TRBJ2-7; D could derive from TRBD1 or TRBD2 (6 bases each). The V end lost 4 bases, the J end lost 0 bases, and 14 bases lay between the germline ends. The CDR3 is 15 amino acids. The V gene's germline CDR1 is SGDLS and CDR2 YYNGEE. This chain's CDR3 is CASSRGALSSYEQYF. CDR3 DNA: TGTGCCAGCAGCAGGGGGGCCCTAAGCTCCTACGAGCAGTACTTC.

The table lists this clone with a few counts. The chain combines TRBV13 with TRBJ2-7; the D is unclear. CDR1 PRHDT and CDR2 FYEKMQ come from the germline V gene (reference sequence). V lost 3 bases and J 0 bases, leaving 12 bases between the germline ends. The CDR3 runs 15 residues. The CDR3 protein is CASSLDGASSYEQYF. Here the CDR3 DNA reads TGTGCCAGCAGCTTGGACGGTGCAAGCTCCTACGAGCAGTACTTC.

The CDR3 DNA reads TGTGCCAGCAAACTAGCGGGGGGCGATGAGCAGTTCTTC. Residues: CASKLAGGDEQFF. The chain links TRBV2 to TRBJ2-1; 12 nucleotides agree with TRBD2. With V trimmed by 7 bases and J by 8 bases, 3 bases remained unmatched. The CDR3 contains 13 residues. Germline CDR1 and CDR2: SNHLY and FYNNEI.

V usage is TRBV29-1 and J usage is TRBJ1-2; 7 bases are shared with TRBD1. V shed 1 base and J 5 bases; nucleotides not matched to a gene: 13. This CDR3 region has 16 residues. The germline CDR1 and CDR2 sequences are SQVTM and ANQGSEA. In nucleotides, the CDR3 is TGCAGCGTTGAAGGGGACGTAGGGGGCGGGATTTATGGCTACACCTTC. Translated: CSVEGDVGGGIYGYTF.

In the case of this clone: Other DNA sequences from this sample encode an identical CDR3 as well. The chain is built from TRBV6-5 and TRBJ2-5; 7 nucleotides match TRBD2. V gave up 5 bases and J gave up 2 bases; unmatched junction bases: 8. Germline CDR1 is MNHEY and CDR2 is SVGAGI. The CDR3 is 15 residues long. The CDR3 sequence: CASSLGGGIQETQYF. DNA of the CDR3: TGTGCCAGCAGTCTAGGCGGGGGAATTCAAGAGACCCAGTACTTC.

This chain uses TRBV18 with TRBJ2-7; TRBD2 matches 7 bases. The CDR3 has 15 amino acids. With 0 bases clipped from V and 2 bases from J, the junction kept 4 bases outside the gene matches. Germline CDR1 and CDR2: KGHSH and LQKENI. CDR3 coding DNA: TGTGCCAGCTCACCACCGTCGACTAGCACCTACGAGCAGTACTTC. Encoded protein: CASSPPSTSTYEQYF.

This clone was counted once. The gene calls are TRBV9 and TRBJ2-7; 8 bases match TRBD1. Germline CDR1 SGDLS, CDR2 YYNGEE. V trimming: 3 bases; J trimming: 5 bases; junction bases outside the gene matches: 10. The CDR3 has 15 residues. The CDR3 DNA reads TGTGCCAGCAGCGAGGGGACAGGCTTTTCTCACGAGCAGTACTTC. It translates to CASSEGTGFSHEQYF.

This sequence joins TRBV19 and TRBJ1-2; D possibly corresponds to TRBD1 (6 bases). Trimming took off 7 bases at V and 4 bases at J, with 16 bases between the two ends. The CDR3 has 14 residues. Germline CDR1 is LNHDA and CDR2 is SQIVND (reference sequence). The CDR3 DNA is TGTGCCAGTACCGAGGGGGAACCCTCCTATGGCTACACCTTC. It specifies CASTEGEPSYGYTF.

Turning to this clone: This sample includes further DNA sequences coding for the same CDR3. The chain is built from TRBV7-9 and TRBJ2-2; no clear D gene. The CDR3 is 12 amino acids. Germline CDR1 reads SEHNR; CDR2 reads FQNEAQ (reference sequence). Deletions cut 1 base from V and 7 bases from J, with 4 bases between. This CDR3 reads CASSLDGGELFF. CDR3 DNA sequence: TGTGCCAGCAGCTTAGACGGCGGGGAGCTGTTTTTT.

The chain is built from TRBV4-1 and TRBJ2-7, with 9 bases that match TRBD2. Trimming at V came to 1 base and at J to 6 bases, leaving 10 bases not matched to a gene. The CDR3 loop spans 16 amino acids. Germline lookup yields CDR1 MGHRA and CDR2 YSYEKL. The CDR3 loop is CASSQGFSSGEGEQYF. The CDR3 DNA is TGCGCCAGCAGCCAAGGTTTTTCTAGCGGGGAGGGCGAGCAGTACTTC.

This clone was seen more than once but under ten times. This rearrangement joins TRBV6-5 to TRBJ1-1, with a weak D call TRBD1 (6 bases). The CDR3 has 16 amino acids. V was clipped by 0 bases and J by 5 bases, with 16 bases between them. CDR1 and CDR2 (germline): MNHEY, SVGAGI. As DNA, the CDR3 is TGTGCCAGCAGTTACTCCGAGGGGGTGGGGAGTACTGAAGCTTTCTTT. Translated: CASSYSEGVGSTEAFF.